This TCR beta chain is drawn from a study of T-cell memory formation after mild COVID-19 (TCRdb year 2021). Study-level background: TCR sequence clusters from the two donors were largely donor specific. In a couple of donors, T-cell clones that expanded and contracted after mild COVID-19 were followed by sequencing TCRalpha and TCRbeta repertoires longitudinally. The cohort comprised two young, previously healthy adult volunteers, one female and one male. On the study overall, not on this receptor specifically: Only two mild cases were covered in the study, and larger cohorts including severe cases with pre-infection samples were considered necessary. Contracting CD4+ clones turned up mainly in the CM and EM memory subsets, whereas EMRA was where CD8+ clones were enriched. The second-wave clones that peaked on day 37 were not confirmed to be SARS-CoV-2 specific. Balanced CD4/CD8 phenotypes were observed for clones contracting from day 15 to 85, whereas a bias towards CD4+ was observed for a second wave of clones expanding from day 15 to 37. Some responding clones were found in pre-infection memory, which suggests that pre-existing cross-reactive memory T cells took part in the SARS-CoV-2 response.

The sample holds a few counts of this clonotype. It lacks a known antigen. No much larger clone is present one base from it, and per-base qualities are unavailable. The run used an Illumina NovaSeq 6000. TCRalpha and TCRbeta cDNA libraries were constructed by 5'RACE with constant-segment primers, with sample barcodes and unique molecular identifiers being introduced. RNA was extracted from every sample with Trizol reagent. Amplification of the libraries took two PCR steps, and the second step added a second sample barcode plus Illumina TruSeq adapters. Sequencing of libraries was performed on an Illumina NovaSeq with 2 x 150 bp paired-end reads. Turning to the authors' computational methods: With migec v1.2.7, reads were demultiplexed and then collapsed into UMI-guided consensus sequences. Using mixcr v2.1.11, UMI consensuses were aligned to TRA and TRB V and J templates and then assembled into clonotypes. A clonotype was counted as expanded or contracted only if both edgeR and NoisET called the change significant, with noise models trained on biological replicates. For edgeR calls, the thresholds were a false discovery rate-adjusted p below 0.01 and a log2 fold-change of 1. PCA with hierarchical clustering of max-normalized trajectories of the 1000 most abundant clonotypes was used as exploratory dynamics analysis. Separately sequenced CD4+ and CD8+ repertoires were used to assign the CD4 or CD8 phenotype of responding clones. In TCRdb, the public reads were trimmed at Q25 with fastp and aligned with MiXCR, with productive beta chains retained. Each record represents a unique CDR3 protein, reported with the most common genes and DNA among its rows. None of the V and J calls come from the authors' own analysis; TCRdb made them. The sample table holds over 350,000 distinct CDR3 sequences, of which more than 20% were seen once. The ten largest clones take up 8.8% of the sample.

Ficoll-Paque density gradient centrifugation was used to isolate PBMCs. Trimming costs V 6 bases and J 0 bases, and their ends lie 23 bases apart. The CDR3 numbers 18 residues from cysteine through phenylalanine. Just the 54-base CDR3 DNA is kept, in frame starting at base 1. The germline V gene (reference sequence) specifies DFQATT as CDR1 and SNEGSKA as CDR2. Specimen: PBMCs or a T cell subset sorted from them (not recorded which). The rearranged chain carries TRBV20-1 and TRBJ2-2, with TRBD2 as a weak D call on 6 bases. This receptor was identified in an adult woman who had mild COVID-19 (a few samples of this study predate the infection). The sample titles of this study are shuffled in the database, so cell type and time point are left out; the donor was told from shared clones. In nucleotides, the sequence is TGCAGTGCCCGGCGGAGGGCCAGCCGTACGGCGAACACCGGGGAGCTGTTTTTT. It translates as CSARRRASRTANTGELFF.